Following are 30 T cell receptor beta chains from one sample sequenced in a study of CD8 T cells in Susac syndrome. The authors reverse transcribed about 0.45 to 1 ug RNA with random hexamers. One entry per CDR3 protein, called by TCRdb with MiXCR from the immunoSEQ multiplex PCR reads. The sample includes about 300,000 distinct CDR3 sequences, 70% to 90% of them seen just once. Source material: CD8+ T cells from PBMCs. The origin of the receptors is a human donor with multiple sclerosis.

As regards this clonotype: The junction departs from the called germline gene at one end, perhaps through a read error. The DNA for the CDR3 is TGTGCCAGCAGGTTGGCGCGGGACTACAACACAGATACGCAGTATTTT. Translation gives CASRLARDYNTDTQYF. The rearrangement uses TRBV5-4 and TRBJ2-3, with 7 nucleotides matching TRBD2. Per the germline V gene, CDR1 is SGHNT and CDR2 is YYREEE (reference sequence). CDR3 length: 16 amino acids.

V usage is TRBV5-1 and J usage is TRBJ2-2; TRBD2 matches 7 bases. The CDR3 spans 16 residues. From germline, CDR1 is SGHRS and CDR2 YFSETQ. Trimming cost V 4 bases and J 6 bases; bases outside gene matches: 12. The CDR3 sequence: CASSPAEGGSAGELFF. The CDR3 DNA follows: TGCGCCAGCAGCCCGGCGGAGGGAGGGTCAGCCGGGGAGCTGTTTTTT.

This rearrangement joins TRBV9 to TRBJ1-3; D is undetermined. CDR1 is SGDLS and CDR2 is YYNGEE in the germline V gene. V was cut by 1 base and J by 0 bases, with 5 bases left in between. The CDR3 has 14 amino acids. The CDR3 is CASSVWGSGNTIYF. The CDR3 DNA follows: TGTGCCAGCAGCGTATGGGGCTCTGGAAACACCATATATTTT.

The gene calls are TRBV20-1 and TRBJ2-1; perhaps TRBD2 as D (6 bases). The CDR3 is 14 residues long. CDR1 is DFQATT and CDR2 is SNEGSKA in the germline V gene (reference sequence). With 4 bases removed from V and 0 bases from J, the gap between germline ends came to 10 bases. The CDR3 protein is CSAIPGDSYNEQFF. In nucleotides, the CDR3 is TGCAGTGCTATTCCGGGGGACTCCTACAATGAGCAGTTCTTC.

This chain links TRBV2 with TRBJ2-7, with a tentative D call TRBD2 (5 bases). Germline CDR1 is SNHLY and CDR2 is FYNNEI. V was cut by 3 bases and J by 3 bases, with 12 bases left in between. There are 14 residues in the CDR3. In DNA, the CDR3 is TGTGCCAGCAGTGATCTCGGGGAAGGCTACGAGCAGTACTTC. Translated: CASSDLGEGYEQYF. The complete variable domain, with remaining parts taken from reference TRBV2 and TRBJ2-7, reads EPEVTQTPSHQVTQMGQEVILRCVPISNHLYFYWYRQILGQKVEFLVSFYNNEISEKSEIFDDQFSVERPDGSNFTLKIRSTKLEDSAMYFCASSDLGEGYEQYFGPGTRLTVT.

The chain has TRBV7-8 and TRBJ2-5, with D possibly matching TRBD2 (6 bases). Trimming shortened V by 1 base and J by 7 bases, and 13 bases separated the two germline ends. The CDR3 totals 14 residues. Per germline, CDR1 SGHVS and CDR2 FQNEAQ. The CDR3 DNA follows: TGTGCCAGCAGCTTAGGTCCGTGGAGGGGGACCCAGTACTTC. Translated, it gives CASSLGPWRGTQYF. The full variable domain, rest sourced from reference TRBV7-8 and TRBJ2-5, is GAGVSQSPRYKVAKRGQDVALRCDPISGHVSLFWYQQALGQGPEFLTYFQNEAQLDKSGLPSDRFFAERPEGSVSTLKIQRTQQEDSAVYLCASSLGPWRGTQYFGPGTRLLVL.

The genes are TRBV20-1 and TRBJ2-2; tentative D call: TRBD1 (5 bases). The CDR3 is 13 residues long. Trimming left V 3 bases short and J 1 base short, with 6 bases between. Germline V lookup: CDR1 DFQATT, CDR2 SNEGSKA (reference sequence). The CDR3 spells CSASDRNTGELFF. The CDR3 DNA is TGCAGTGCTAGTGACAGGAACACCGGGGAGCTGTTTTTT.

This clonotype came up once. The genes are TRBV10-3 and TRBJ2-5, with D unresolved. Per the germline V gene, CDR1 is ENHRY and CDR2 is SYGVKD. The CDR3 totals 13 residues. V lost 11 bases and J 1 base, leaving 14 bases between the germline ends. The CDR3 spells CAHGPGFQETQYF. CDR3 coding DNA: TGTGCCCACGGCCCTGGGTTCCAAGAGACCCAGTACTTC.

V usage is TRBV9 and J usage is TRBJ2-2; 8 bases are a match to TRBD2. From germline, CDR1 is SGDLS and CDR2 YYNGEE. This CDR3 is built from 16 residues. Trimming at V came to 6 bases and at J to 6 bases, leaving 13 bases not matched to a gene. The CDR3 DNA reads TGTGCCAGCACGGCGGGGGGTGGCCCAGAGGCCGGGGAGCTGTTTTTT. Translated, it gives CASTAGGGPEAGELFF.

The chain combines TRBV12-3 or TRBV12-4 with TRBJ2-7; weak D call: TRBD1 (8 bases). With 7 bases removed from V and 3 bases from J, the gap between germline ends came to 19 bases. This CDR3 is 15 amino acids long. CDR3 in DNA: TGTGCCAGCACAGGGGGCGGGAGCAAAGGCTACGAGCAGTACTTC. This encodes CASTGGGSKGYEQYF.

This chain joins TRBV7-3 and TRBJ2-1; D not resolved. The CDR3 is 12 amino acids. Per the germline V gene, CDR1 is SGHTA and CDR2 is FQGTGA. Deletions cut 3 bases from V and 10 bases from J, with 10 bases between. The DNA of the CDR3 is TGTGCCAGCAGCTTGTTCCCTGGCGAGCAGTTCTTC. Protein sequence: CASSLFPGEQFF.

This chain links TRBV12-3 or TRBV12-4 with TRBJ1-1; D possibly corresponds to TRBD1 (5 bases). CDR3 length equals 13 residues. Trimming took 0 bases from V and 8 from J, leaving 10 bases between them. DNA for the CDR3: TGTGCCAGCAGTTTAGCGGTGGGGGAGGAAGCTTTCTTT. It is translated as CASSLAVGEEAFF.

The chain carries TRBV7-9 and TRBJ1-5; perhaps TRBD1 as D (5 bases). V shed 4 bases and J shed 2 bases, with 15 bases lying between them. CDR1 SEHNR and CDR2 FQNEAQ come from the germline V gene (reference sequence). This CDR3 is 16 amino acids long. This chain's CDR3 is CASSYMGGMGNQPQHF. The CDR3 DNA follows: TGTGCCAGCAGCTACATGGGGGGAATGGGCAATCAGCCCCAGCATTTT.

The genes are TRBV27 and TRBJ2-1, with unresolved D. Germline V gives CDR1 MNHEY, CDR2 SMNVEV (reference sequence). The CDR3 contains 12 residues. Trimming shortened V by 5 bases and J by 12 bases, and 14 bases separated the two germline ends. The CDR3: CASSQRMGRQFF. The CDR3 DNA reads TGTGCCAGCAGTCAGCGTATGGGCCGGCAGTTCTTC.

This clonotype showed up just once. This rearrangement joins TRBV12-3 or TRBV12-4 to TRBJ1-6; D is unclear. Trimming cost V 3 bases and J 6 bases, with 6 bases left between them. The CDR3 sequence is 13 residues long. This chain's CDR3 is CASSLASNSPLHF. In DNA, the CDR3 is TGTGCCAGCAGTTTGGCCAGTAATTCACCCCTCCACTTT.

This clonotype occurred a few times. The chain combines TRBV6-1 with TRBJ2-7; 9 nucleotides match TRBD1. This CDR3 region has 16 residues. Germline V gene sequence: CDR1 MNHNS, CDR2 SASEGT. Losses at the gene ends were 5 bases for V and 2 bases for J; bases not matched to a gene: 10. The CDR3 nucleotides read TGTGCCAGCAGTCCCGACCTGGGGGACAGGGCCTACGAGCAGTACTTC. Translation gives CASSPDLGDRAYEQYF.

This chain connects TRBV7-3 to TRBJ2-2, with D perhaps TRBD1 (6 bases). V shed 5 bases and J shed 6 bases, with 16 bases lying between them. CDR3 length: 15 amino acids. CDR1 is SGHTA, CDR2 FQGTGA, per germline. The DNA of the CDR3 is TGTGCCAGCAGCCTTAACACAGGGATCGCCGGGGAGCTGTTTTTT. This codes for CASSLNTGIAGELFF.

The chain combines TRBV30 with TRBJ1-1, with D possibly TRBD1 on 5 matching bases. CDR1 is GTSNPN, CDR2 SVGIG, per germline (reference sequence). There are 14 residues in the CDR3. Trimming pared 2 bases from V and 3 bases from J, leaving 13 bases between. The CDR3 protein is CAWSSDPGDTEAFF. The CDR3, as DNA: TGTGCCTGGAGTTCGGACCCGGGGGACACTGAAGCTTTCTTT.

The chain employs TRBV5-4 and TRBJ1-2, with 7 bases matching TRBD1. The CDR3 is made up of 14 amino acids. J was trimmed by 3 bases and V by 3 bases; bases with no gene match: 5. CDR1 is SGHNT, CDR2 YYREEE, per germline (reference sequence). The CDR3 nucleotides read TGTGCCAGCAGCTCAGGGGGTTCGGACTATGGCTACACCTTC. This translates into CASSSGGSDYGYTF.

V gene TRBV29-1 combines with J gene TRBJ2-1; D not resolved. Germline V gene sequence: CDR1 SQVTM, CDR2 ANQGSEA. The CDR3 consists of 11 residues. Trimming shortened V by 4 bases and J by 6 bases, and 7 bases separated the two germline ends. CDR3 sequence (DNA): TGCAGCGTTGTTCCTAGCAATGAGCAGTTCTTC. It is translated as CSVVPSNEQFF.

This chain joins TRBV9 and TRBJ2-2; 9 bases map to TRBD1. The V gene end was trimmed by 0 bases and the J gene end by 6 bases; junction bases not matched to a gene: 6. CDR1 and CDR2 (germline): SGDLS, YYNGEE. This CDR3 has 16 amino acids. This CDR3 is CASSVGGQGISGELFF. CDR3 nucleotides: TGTGCCAGCAGCGTAGGAGGACAGGGGATCTCCGGGGAGCTGTTTTTT.

The chain is built from TRBV7-6 and TRBJ2-5; 8 nucleotides line up with TRBD2. The CDR3 has 17 residues. CDR1 is SGHVS and CDR2 is FNYEAQ in the germline V gene. V lost 4 bases and J lost 5; bases outside the gene matches: 15. The CDR3 spells CASSSSAGLAGVETQYF. In DNA form, the CDR3 reads TGTGCCAGCAGCTCTAGCGCAGGGCTAGCGGGTGTGGAGACCCAGTACTTC.

V gene TRBV5-1 combines with J gene TRBJ1-6, with D uncertain. Trimming shortened V by 1 base and J by 10 bases, and 15 bases separated the two germline ends. CDR1 is SGHRS, CDR2 YFSETQ, per germline. The CDR3 is 15 amino acids. CDR3 coding DNA: TGCGCCAGCAGCTTGAGGCCGGGGAGGCTGTCACCCCTCCACTTT. This translates into CASSLRPGRLSPLHF.

The chain is built from TRBV7-9 and TRBJ2-3; unclear D gene. The CDR3 runs 17 residues. The V gene lost 5 bases and the J gene lost 0 bases, with 18 bases spanning the gap. Germline V CDR1 and CDR2: SEHNR, FQNEAQ (reference sequence). This chain's CDR3 is CASSPLPTGPSTDTQYF. The CDR3 bases are TGTGCCAGCAGCCCCCTTCCCACGGGCCCTAGCACAGATACGCAGTATTTT.

The rearrangement uses TRBV27 and TRBJ2-7; D unresolved. With 6 bases removed from V and 0 bases from J, the gap between germline ends came to 27 bases. CDR1 MNHEY and CDR2 SMNVEV come from the germline V gene (reference sequence). The CDR3 length is 19 residues. The CDR3 region is CASRPPPSIRAIDSYEQYF. The CDR3 DNA sequence: TGTGCCAGCAGGCCTCCGCCTTCTATTCGAGCTATCGACTCCTACGAGCAGTACTTC.

The chain recombines TRBV24-1 with TRBJ2-1, with a tentative D call TRBD2 (6 bases). Germline V gene data show CDR1 as KGHDR and CDR2 as SFDVKD. CDR3 size: 16 residues. Between the trimmed V and J ends, which lost 1 base and 0 bases, there was a span of 9 bases. Here the CDR3 reads CATSDLTGSSYNEQFF. In DNA form, the CDR3 reads TGTGCCACCAGTGATTTAACCGGGAGCTCCTACAATGAGCAGTTCTTC.

The J gene is TRBJ2-3, the V gene TRBV28; D may be TRBD2 (5 bases). The CDR3 is made up of 13 amino acids. V lost 2 bases and J 8 bases, leaving 11 bases between the germline ends. Germline assignment: CDR1 MDHEN and CDR2 SYDVKM. The CDR3 protein is CASSLTDAGTQYF. For the CDR3, the DNA is TGTGCCAGCAGTTTAACAGACGCGGGTACGCAGTATTTT.

The chain carries TRBV12-3 or TRBV12-4 and TRBJ2-3, with 9 bases fitting TRBD2. V dropped 3 bases and J dropped 3; count of bases not matched to a gene: 4. This CDR3 contains 15 residues. The CDR3 reads CASSFAGGLTDTQYF. DNA for the CDR3: TGTGCCAGCAGTTTCGCGGGGGGGTTAACAGATACGCAGTATTTT.

This chain uses TRBV29-1 with TRBJ2-1, with 8 bases identical to TRBD1. The V gene end was trimmed by 1 base and the J gene end by 3 bases; junction bases not matched to a gene: 8. The germline gives CDR1 SQVTM, CDR2 ANQGSEA. The CDR3 runs 16 residues. CDR3 residues: CSVEVPDRGVYNEQFF. DNA of the CDR3: TGCAGCGTTGAAGTTCCCGACAGGGGCGTCTACAATGAGCAGTTCTTC.

This clonotype was counted between two and nine times. The chain couples TRBV18 to TRBJ2-6; no clear D. Germline lookup yields CDR1 KGHSH and CDR2 LQKENI. V dropped 3 bases and J dropped 0 bases, with 6 bases sitting between them. The CDR3 runs to 15 residues. The CDR3 region is CASSPGNSGANVLTF. The DNA of the CDR3 is TGTGCCAGCTCACCGGGGAACTCTGGGGCCAACGTCCTGACTTTC.